The clone carrying this T cell receptor (beta chain) was seen a handful of times. Antigen: not known. Time point reported: patch test 1, 2 weeks after DPC sensitization. Treatment: therapeutic diphenylcyclopropenone sensitization with weekly scalp DPC. Deletions cut 5 bases from V and 1 base from J, with 7 bases between. This CDR3 is 13 amino acids long. Per germline, CDR1 SGHTA and CDR2 FQGTGA. It was the library that attached unique molecular identifiers to individual cDNA molecules. One entry per CDR3 protein, called by TCRdb with MiXCR from the RACE reads. The sample lists 75,000 to 90,000 distinct CDR3 sequences; about a tenth were seen once. This specimen comes from a study of human T cells and chemical hapten exposure. Study information: Upper inner arm skin measuring about 2 cm by about 2 cm received 2% DPC for sensitization. Mostly female patients had alopecia areata, totalis or universalis. Study-level findings and limits: The number of TCRs over 1 in 1000 frequency stayed unchanged after DPC.

Sequenced here: whole blood, sampled in connection with sensitization to the hapten diphenylcyclopropenone (DPC). This sequence was found in a woman in her fifties or sixties with alopecia areata. Some clones in this sample may be carry-over from other donors' samples. This chain connects TRBV7-3 to TRBJ2-3; D gene ambiguous. CDR3 sequence: CASSGPGTDTQYF. CDR3 DNA: TGTGCCAGCAGCGGGCCGGGCACAGATACGCAGTATTTT. Complete variable domain (other parts from reference TRBV7-3 and TRBJ2-3): GAGVSQTPSNKVTEKGKYVELRCDPISGHTALYWYRQSLGQGPEFLIYFQGTGAADDSGLPNDRFFAVRPEGSVSTLKIQRTERGDSAVYLCASSGPGTDTQYFGPGTRLTVL.